These T cell receptor beta chains were read from a single sample in a study of shared clonotypes between healthy human individuals. Profiled with immunoSEQ multiplex PCR; TCRdb holds only in-frame clones, not every one. Seen here are about 1,800,000 clones, approximately 94% observed once, and the top ten hold approximately 1%. The sequenced sample consisted of naive CD8+ T cells sorted from blood. The receptors derive from a man aged 18 to 29 in good health. Each CDR3 is given with its conserved first and last residue. The D gene is left open where the match is weak. Size is omitted from some rows. Given values are once, few, many or a class for expanded clones.

TRBV4-3,.,.,TRBJ2-7,TGCGCCAGCAGCCGGACGACAGGCTCCTACGAGCAGTACTTC,CASSRTTGSYEQYF
TRBV7-9,TRBD1,once,TRBJ1-6,TGTGCCAGCAGCTCCCCGACAGGGGAGGGATCACCCCTCCACTTT,CASSSPTGEGSPLHF
TRBV2,.,once,TRBJ2-7,TGTGCCAGCAGTGAAAGCGGTGCCTACGAGCAGTACTTC,CASSESGAYEQYF
TRBV4-2,.,.,TRBJ1-1,TGTGCCAGCAGCCCCCCTCAGGGCTACATGAACACTGAAGCTTTCTTT,CASSPPQGYMNTEAFF
TRBV30,.,.,TRBJ2-7,TGTGCCTTTTCCAGGGGAGGTAGCGACGAGCAGTACTTC,CAFSRGGSDEQYF
TRBV4-1,.,.,TRBJ1-1,TGCGCCAGCAGCCAAGTCCCAACGTGGGACACTGAAGCTTTCTTT,CASSQVPTWDTEAFF
TRBV28,.,.,TRBJ1-2,TGTGCCAGCAACAGTGGTGGACAGAACTATGGCTACACCTTC,CASNSGGQNYGYTF
TRBV27,.,.,TRBJ1-1,TGTGCCAGCACCCTAAACCAGGGAGGGAACACTGAAGCTTTCTTT,CASTLNQGGNTEAFF
TRBV6-1,TRBD2,.,TRBJ2-3,TGTGCCAGCAAGCAGCGGGAAGTCAAGAATACGCAGTATTTT,CASKQREVKNTQYF
TRBV7-2,TRBD1,.,TRBJ2-5,TGTGCCAGCAGTTTTTCCAGGGGGCGGCCCCAAGAGACCCAGTACTTC,CASSFSRGRPQETQYF
TRBV28,.,once,TRBJ2-7,TGTGCCAGCAGAGGGACGGCCTCCTACGAGCAGTACTTC,CASRGTASYEQYF
TRBV7-9,TRBD2,.,TRBJ2-3,TGTGCCAGCAGCTTAGAGCTTAGCGGGGACACAGATACGCAGTATTTT,CASSLELSGDTDTQYF
TRBV29-1,TRBD1,.,TRBJ1-1,TGCAGCGGGTCAGGGGGAGAAACTGAAGCTTTCTTT,CSGSGGETEAFF
TRBV6-5,.,.,TRBJ2-7,TGTGCCAGCAGTTACGGCCCTGGTTCCTACGAGCAGTACTTC,CASSYGPGSYEQYF
TRBV28,TRBD1,.,TRBJ1-4,TGTGCCAGCAGGGCCGGGACAGGGAATGAAAAACTGTTTTTT,CASRAGTGNEKLFF
TRBV27,.,.,TRBJ2-7,TGTGCCAGCAGTTTATCTGGTCTAGCTACGTACGAGCAGTACTTC,CASSLSGLATYEQYF
TRBV7-9,TRBD2,.,TRBJ2-2,TGTGCCAGCAGCCATCCGCTAGCGGGGGTAGACGGGGAGCTGTTTTTT,CASSHPLAGVDGELFF
TRBV7-8,TRBD1,.,TRBJ2-7,TGTGCCAGCAGCCAGAGACAGGGTAGGGACGAGCAGTACTTC,CASSQRQGRDEQYF
TRBV7-9,.,once,TRBJ1-6,TGTGCCAGCAGCTCACGGACCGTCCATAATTCACCCCTCCACTTT,CASSSRTVHNSPLHF
TRBV6-5,TRBD1,.,TRBJ1-1,TGTGCCAGCAGGGGACAGGGGTTGGACACTGAAGCTTTCTTT,CASRGQGLDTEAFF
TRBV13,TRBD2,.,TRBJ2-1,TGTGCCAGCAGCCACCTCCCCTCCGGGACTAGCGGGAGTAGCACCTACAATGAGCAGTTCTTC,CASSHLPSGTSGSSTYNEQFF
TRBV19,.,.,TRBJ2-1,TGTGCCAGTAGTACAGACGGTGACGGGCTTCCCAATGAGCAGTTCTTC,CASSTDGDGLPNEQFF
TRBV7-9,.,.,TRBJ2-2,TGTGCCAGCACCCCCTTTGTCACCGGGGAGCTGTTTTTT,CASTPFVTGELFF
TRBV21-1,.,.,TRBJ1-2,TGTGCCAGCAGCAAAGAAGGGGGCAGGGCTTACTATGGCTACACCTTC,CASSKEGGRAYYGYTF
TRBV7-9,.,.,TRBJ2-7,TGTGCCAGCAGCTTAGCCTGGGAGGACGAGCAGTACTTC,CASSLAWEDEQYF
TRBV6-5,.,.,TRBJ1-2,TGTGCCAGCAGTCCATCGGGGTATGGCTACACCTTC,CASSPSGYGYTF